These 20 T cell receptor beta chains were sequenced from one sample in a study of PD-1 blockade in mismatch repair-deficient tumors. Profiled with immunoSEQ multiplex PCR; TCRdb holds only in-frame clones, not every one. The repertoire includes some 120,000 clones, 60% to 85% of them detected once, and roughly 4.5% sits in the top ten. Sequenced material: peripheral blood, taken roughly 60 weeks after starting pembrolizumab. Receptors were obtained from an adult with mismatch repair-deficient cancer.

As to this clone: The junction differs from germline at one of its ends, possibly a read error. The chain has TRBV6-5 and TRBJ2-7, with TRBD1 as a possible D gene (5 bases). The CDR3 totals 12 residues. Germline lookup yields CDR1 MNHEY and CDR2 SVGAGI. CDR3 coding DNA: TGTGCCAGCAGTGACAGATCCTTCGAGCAGTACTTC. It translates to CASSDRSFEQYF.

This clone was observed a single time. V usage is TRBV7-9 and J usage is TRBJ2-2, with D possibly matching TRBD1 (6 bases). The germline V gene has CDR1 SEHNR and CDR2 FQNEAQ (reference sequence). V lost 5 bases to trimming and J lost 7 bases, with 11 bases between them. The CDR3 runs 13 residues. The CDR3 protein is CASSTIGGGELFF. The CDR3 DNA sequence: TGTGCCAGCAGCACGATAGGGGGCGGGGAGCTGTTTTTT.

The CDR3 DNA reads as TGTGCCAGTAGTATAGGCCTCGACAGGTCGGACACTGAAGCTTTCTTT. Amino acid sequence: CASSIGLDRSDTEAFF. The chain employs TRBV19 and TRBJ1-1; possible D gene TRBD1, 6 bases. The CDR3 totals 16 residues. The V and J ends lost 1 base and 3 bases respectively, with 15 bases between them. Germline lookup yields CDR1 LNHDA and CDR2 SQIVND (reference sequence).

The J gene is TRBJ2-1, the V gene TRBV6-5; no definite D call. V lost 0 bases and J 5 bases, leaving 8 bases between the germline ends. CDR1 and CDR2 from the germline V gene are MNHEY and SVGAGI. The CDR3 extends over 14 amino acids. CDR3 in amino acids: CASSYSSLHNEQFF. DNA of the CDR3: TGTGCCAGCAGTTACTCGAGTTTACACAATGAGCAGTTCTTC.

This sequence joins TRBV5-1 and TRBJ2-2; 11 bases align to TRBD1. Trimming at V came to 4 bases and at J to 5 bases, leaving 7 bases not matched to a gene. Germline CDR1 reads SGHRS; CDR2 reads YFSETQ. The CDR3 has 16 residues. The CDR3 DNA reads TGCGCCAGCAGCATTTTCGGGACAGGGGGTACCGGGGAGCTGTTTTTT. This translates into CASSIFGTGGTGELFF.

This rearrangement joins TRBV7-3 to TRBJ2-4; 12 bases agree with TRBD2. The germline gives CDR1 SGHTA, CDR2 FQGTGA. Trimming removed 4 bases from V and 1 base from J; junction bases left unmatched: 5. This CDR3 region has 17 residues. CDR3 region: CASSSRLAGVAKNIQYF. The CDR3 DNA follows: TGTGCCAGCAGCTCGAGACTAGCGGGAGTGGCCAAAAACATTCAGTACTTC.

The chain carries TRBV2 and TRBJ2-7; D not resolved. The germline CDR1 and CDR2 sequences are SNHLY and FYNNEI. This CDR3 spans 13 amino acids. Trimming shortened V by 5 bases and J by 1 base, and 9 bases separated the two germline ends. The CDR3 region has the DNA TGTGCCAGCAGTAGCCCGGATTCCTACGAGCAGTACTTC. Translated: CASSSPDSYEQYF. The full variable domain, with the rest looked up from reference TRBV2 and TRBJ2-7, is EPEVTQTPSHQVTQMGQEVILRCVPISNHLYFYWYRQILGQKVEFLVSFYNNEISEKSEIFDDQFSVERPDGSNFTLKIRSTKLEDSAMYFCASSSPDSYEQYFGPGTRLTVT.

As concerns this clone: Germline and junction disagree at one end, which may indicate a read error. DNA for the CDR3: TGTGCCAGCAGGTTAGCGGGATCTTACGAGCAGTACTTC. This translates into CASRLAGSYEQYF. This chain links TRBV7-9 with TRBJ2-7, with 8 bases aligning to TRBD2. Germline V gene sequence: CDR1 SEHNR, CDR2 FQNEAQ (reference sequence). The CDR3 sequence is 13 residues long. The full variable domain, its missing parts supplied by reference TRBV7-9 and TRBJ2-7, is DTGVSQNPRHKITKRGQNVTFRCDPISEHNRLYWYRQTLGQGPEFLTYFQNEAQLEKSRLLSDRFSAERPKGSFSTLEIQRTEQGDSAMYLCASRLAGSYEQYFGPGTRLTVT.

The rearrangement joins TRBV9 to TRBJ2-5; 12 nucleotides line up with TRBD1. The V gene end was trimmed by 3 bases and the J gene end by 4 bases; junction bases not matched to a gene: 4. The germline V gene has CDR1 SGDLS and CDR2 YYNGEE. There are 15 residues in the CDR3. CDR3 amino acids: CASSAGTGGSETQYF. The DNA for the CDR3 is TGTGCCAGCAGCGCCGGGACAGGGGGCTCAGAGACCCAGTACTTC.

This clone was observed a handful of times. This chain uses TRBV18 with TRBJ1-2, with TRBD1 identical over 8 bases. V was pared by 2 bases and J by 7 bases, with 9 bases of the junction left unmatched. Germline values: CDR1 KGHSH, CDR2 LQKENI. This CDR3 is built from 15 residues. The chain's CDR3 is CASSPNLDREAGYTF. In nucleotides, the CDR3 is TGTGCCAGCTCACCAAACTTGGACAGGGAGGCTGGCTACACCTTC. The full variable domain, its missing parts supplied by reference TRBV18 and TRBJ1-2, is NAGVMQNPRHLVRRRGQEARLRCSPMKGHSHVYWYRQLPEEGLKFMVYLQKENIIDESGMPKERFSAEFPKEGPSILRIQQVVRGDSAAYFCASSPNLDREAGYTFGSGTRLTVV.

The chain recombines TRBV7-6 with TRBJ2-7; the match to TRBD2 covers 10 bases. Germline CDR1 is SGHVS and CDR2 is FNYEAQ. The J segment lost 6 bases and the V segment lost 1 base, leaving 6 bases of the junction unmatched. The CDR3 is made up of 15 amino acids. The CDR3 coding sequence is TGTGCCAGCAGCTTAGTAAGTCTAGCGGGAGTCGAGCAGTACTTC. It yields the protein CASSLVSLAGVEQYF.

The chain has TRBV23-1 and TRBJ2-5; D is unclear. TRBV23-1 is filed as an ORF, its function uncertain. V was clipped by 0 bases and J by 2 bases, with 10 bases between them. The CDR3 has 15 residues. In nucleotides, the CDR3 is TGCGCCAGCAGTCAATCTTTAACAGCTCAAGAGACCCAGTACTTC. Protein: CASSQSLTAQETQYF.

The chain is built from TRBV7-6 and TRBJ2-5; TRBD1 is a possible D gene (5 bases). The V gene lost 3 bases and the J gene lost 4 bases, with 18 bases spanning the gap. Germline V gene data show CDR1 as SGHVS and CDR2 as FNYEAQ. The CDR3 loop spans 16 amino acids. The CDR3: CASSFFGQQGPETQYF. The CDR3 DNA follows: TGTGCCAGCAGCTTTTTCGGACAACAAGGCCCAGAGACCCAGTACTTC. The full variable domain, with the rest looked up from reference TRBV7-6 and TRBJ2-5, is GAGVSQSPRYKVTKRGQDVALRCDPISGHVSLYWYRQALGQGPEFLTYFNYEAQQDKSGLPNDRFSAERPEGSISTLTIQRTEQRDSAMYRCASSFFGQQGPETQYFGPGTRLLVL.

This rearrangement joins TRBV5-4 to TRBJ1-1; 12 positions match TRBD1. This CDR3 region has 17 residues. V lost 4 bases and J lost 1; bases outside the gene matches: 8. Germline V gene data show CDR1 as SGHNT and CDR2 as YYREEE (reference sequence). CDR3 residues: CASSQGDRGRKNTEAFF. The CDR3 DNA follows: TGTGCCAGCAGCCAAGGGGACAGGGGGCGAAAGAACACTGAAGCTTTCTTT.

V is TRBV6-4 and J is TRBJ1-1; D uncertain. The CDR3 is 13 amino acids. V was trimmed by 5 bases and J by 4 bases, leaving 11 bases between them. Germline loops: CDR1 MRHNA, CDR2 SNTAGT. This CDR3 reads CASSPEGGTEAFF. The DNA of the CDR3 is TGTGCCAGCAGTCCGGAGGGCGGCACTGAAGCTTTCTTT.

The V call is TRBV6-5, the J call TRBJ2-2; possible D gene TRBD2, 6 bases. The V and J ends lost 8 bases and 5 bases respectively, with 9 bases between them. The CDR3 spans 12 residues. CDR1 MNHEY and CDR2 SVGAGI come from the germline V gene. The CDR3 is CASGGSTGELFF. The CDR3 DNA is TGTGCCAGCGGGGGGAGTACCGGGGAGCTGTTTTTT.

The CDR3 DNA follows: TGTGCCAGCAGTTACGGAGGGTATCAGTCTGAAGCTTTCTTT. This translates into CASSYGGYQSEAFF. This chain links TRBV6-5 with TRBJ1-1; no clear D. Germline V gene sequence: CDR1 MNHEY, CDR2 SVGAGI. Trimming pared 2 bases from V and 6 bases from J, leaving 13 bases between. This CDR3 is built from 14 residues.

V and J are TRBV14 and TRBJ2-2; D is uncertain. Trimming pared 1 base from V and 1 base from J, leaving 7 bases between. The germline CDR1 and CDR2 sequences are SGHDN and FVKESK. CDR3 length: 15 amino acids. CDR3 DNA: TGTGCCAGCAGCCAAGGTTCGTTGAACACCGGGGAGCTGTTTTTT. Its translation: CASSQGSLNTGELFF. Combining the CDR3 with reference TRBV14 and TRBJ2-2 gives the whole variable domain EAGVTQFPSHSVIEKGQTVTLRCDPISGHDNLYWYRRVMGKEIKFLLHFVKESKQDESGMPNNRFLAERTGGTYSTLKVQPAELEDSGVYFCASSQGSLNTGELFFGEGSRLTVL.

V and J are TRBV4-1 and TRBJ2-6, with D unresolved. The CDR3 extends over 20 amino acids. V was pared by 0 bases and J by 4 bases, with 22 bases between. CDR1 is MGHRA, CDR2 YSYEKL, per germline. CDR3 sequence reads: CASSQDRQELKTSGANVLTF. CDR3 nucleotide sequence: TGCGCCAGCAGCCAAGATCGGCAGGAACTCAAGACCTCAGGGGCCAACGTCCTGACTTTC.

The CDR3, as DNA: TGTGCCATCAGCGGACCCAATCTAGCGGGGGGTGGGACAGATACGCAGTATTTT. Amino acid sequence: CAISGPNLAGGGTDTQYF. V gene TRBV10-3 combines with J gene TRBJ2-3, with 11 bases that match TRBD2. Germline assignment: CDR1 ENHRY and CDR2 SYGVKD. The CDR3 runs to 18 residues. V was clipped by 6 bases and J by 3 bases; unmatched bases: 14.